These 23 T cell receptor beta chains were all obtained from the same sample, sequenced in a study of T-cell memory formation after mild COVID-19. TCRdb re-derived calls from the 5' RACE reads in MiXCR, one entry per CDR3 protein. The sample lists about 250,000 distinct CDR3 sequences, more than 15% seen once, with 20% to 25% in the top ten. Sequencing was carried out using PBMCs or a T cell subset sorted from them (not recorded which). The receptors originated from a young man who had mild COVID-19 (a few samples of this study predate the infection). Cell type and time point are not known.

The CDR3 loop is CASSLRQGGQTQYF. The CDR3, as DNA: TGTGCCAGCAGCCTAAGACAGGGTGGGCAGACCCAGTACTTC. J is TRBJ2-5 and V is TRBV11-2; 7 bases map to TRBD1. This CDR3 has 14 amino acids. J gave up 6 bases and V 5 bases, and 9 bases lay outside the gene matches. Germline V gene lookup returns CDR1 SGHAT and CDR2 FQNNGV.

V and J are TRBV3-1 and TRBJ1-2; D unresolved. Trimming removed 4 bases from V and 1 base from J, with 7 bases in between. This CDR3 region has 13 residues. Germline V lookup: CDR1 LGHDT, CDR2 YNNKEL (reference sequence). The CDR3 protein is CASSPPFNYGYTF. For the CDR3, the DNA is TGTGCCAGCAGCCCACCATTTAACTATGGCTACACCTTC.

CDR3: CASTPSWRANTGELFF. The CDR3 region has the DNA TGTGCCAGCACCCCGTCGTGGAGGGCTAACACCGGGGAGCTGTTTTTT. This rearrangement joins TRBV9 to TRBJ2-2; a possible D gene is TRBD2 (6 bases). Germline V CDR1 and CDR2: SGDLS, YYNGEE. V was trimmed by 6 bases and J by 2 bases, leaving 17 bases between them. The CDR3 covers 16 residues. The variable domain in full, with the rest retrieved from reference TRBV9 and TRBJ2-2, is DSGVTQTPKHLITATGQRVTLRCSPRSGDLSVYWYQQSLDQGLQFLIQYYNGEERAKGNILERFSAQQFPDLHSELNLSSLELGDSALYFCASTPSWRANTGELFFGEGSRLTVL.

This clonotype was counted only a few times. The rearrangement links TRBV4-3 to TRBJ2-3; no definite D call. Germline V gene sequence: CDR1 LGHNA, CDR2 YSLEER. This CDR3 has 17 amino acids. V lost 4 bases and J 2 bases, leaving 19 bases between the germline ends. The CDR3 sequence is CASSPSPLGGFTDTQYF. The CDR3 DNA is TGCGCCAGCAGCCCCTCCCCCCTGGGCGGCTTCACAGATACGCAGTATTTT.

This clonotype was counted only a few times. This rearrangement joins TRBV12-3 or TRBV12-4 to TRBJ2-5, with TRBD1 as a possible D gene (6 bases). This CDR3 comprises 15 residues. V lost 7 bases to trimming and J lost 5 bases, with 20 bases between them. The CDR3 loop reads CASTTAEGVGETQYF. CDR3 DNA sequence: TGTGCCAGCACGACAGCTGAGGGGGTGGGGGAGACCCAGTACTTC.

The sample holds a few counts of this clonotype. This rearrangement joins TRBV7-8 to TRBJ2-3; D is ambiguous. V lost 4 bases, J lost 5 bases, and 19 bases lay in between. The germline CDR1 and CDR2 sequences are SGHVS and FQNEAQ. CDR3 length: 16 amino acids. The CDR3, as DNA: TGTGCCAGCAGCTCCGGCCGTCAGAGTATCAAAGATACGCAGTATTTT. As protein: CASSSGRQSIKDTQYF.

Here the CDR3 reads CASSLPPPAGELFF. The CDR3 DNA reads as TGCGCCAGCAGCCTCCCCCCTCCCGCCGGGGAGCTGTTTTTT. The rearrangement links TRBV5-1 to TRBJ2-2; no clear D. V dropped 4 bases and J dropped 6 bases, with 13 bases sitting between them. The CDR3 covers 14 residues. Per the germline V gene, CDR1 is SGHRS and CDR2 is YFSETQ. Looking up the rest from reference TRBV5-1 and TRBJ2-2 gives the full variable domain: KAGVTQTPRYLIKTRGQQVTLSCSPISGHRSVSWYQQTPGQGLQFLFEYFSETQRNKGNFPGRFSGRQFSNSRSEMNVSTLELGDSALYLCASSLPPPAGELFFGEGSRLTVL.

The chain combines TRBV7-2 with TRBJ1-2; the match to TRBD1 covers 8 bases. J was trimmed by 7 bases and V by 4 bases; bases with no gene match: 5. Germline V gene lookup returns CDR1 SGHTA and CDR2 FQGNSA. The CDR3 is 13 amino acids. CDR3 nucleotides: TGTGCCAGCAGCTGGGGACAGGAAGGTGGCTACACCTTC. Translated: CASSWGQEGGYTF.

This clonotype turned up a few times. The genes are TRBV7-9 and TRBJ2-2, with 9 positions matching TRBD1. Trimming removed 5 bases from V and 4 bases from J; junction bases left unmatched: 8. Germline CDR1 is SEHNR and CDR2 is FQNEAQ (reference sequence). The CDR3 contains 16 residues. The CDR3 here is CASSTGTGIGTGELFF. CDR3 nucleotides: TGTGCCAGCAGCACAGGGACAGGGATAGGCACCGGGGAGCTGTTTTTT.

V gene TRBV20-1 combines with J gene TRBJ2-7; a possible D gene is TRBD2 (5 bases). Germline loops: CDR1 DFQATT, CDR2 SNEGSKA (reference sequence). V was shortened by 6 bases and J by 2 bases, with 17 bases between the two germline ends. The CDR3 covers 14 residues. CDR3 nucleotides: TGCAGTGCCCAAGTCGAGGGTTCCCCCTACGAGCAGTACTTC. It specifies CSAQVEGSPYEQYF.

CDR3 DNA sequence: TGTGCCAGCAGCCAATCGGGGATTAATGAGCAGTTCTTC. It specifies CASSQSGINEQFF. The chain couples TRBV3-1 to TRBJ2-1; the D gene is possibly TRBD2 (5 bases). CDR1 and CDR2 (germline): LGHDT, YNNKEL (reference sequence). The CDR3 runs 13 residues. V lost 2 bases, J lost 7 bases, and 9 bases lay in between.

The chain joins TRBV28 to TRBJ2-7; D is undetermined. CDR3 length: 13 amino acids. The V end lost 4 bases, the J end lost 6 bases, and 13 bases lay between the germline ends. Germline V gene data show CDR1 as MDHEN and CDR2 as SYDVKM. The DNA for the CDR3 is TGTGCCAGCAGTTCCCCCGGGCCACTCGAGCAGTACGTC. It translates to CASSSPGPLEQYV.

The chain recombines TRBV5-1 with TRBJ2-1; D might be TRBD1 (5 bases). This CDR3 spans 14 amino acids. V was trimmed by 6 bases and J by 7 bases, leaving 17 bases between them. CDR1 is SGHRS and CDR2 is YFSETQ in the germline V gene. In nucleotides, the CDR3 is TGCGCCAGCAAACCCAGGGTTTTCTCGAATGAGCAGTTCTTC. It encodes CASKPRVFSNEQFF.

V is TRBV6-5 and J is TRBJ2-5; D unclear. The CDR3 totals 13 residues. Germline assignment: CDR1 MNHEY and CDR2 SVGAGI. V shed 2 bases and J shed 5 bases, with 9 bases lying between them. The CDR3: CASSYRAPETQYF. Written as DNA, the CDR3 is TGTGCCAGCAGTTACAGGGCCCCCGAGACCCAGTACTTC.

This clonotype was picked up many times. The chain has TRBV5-1 and TRBJ1-1; D is undetermined. The V and J ends lost 2 bases and 1 base respectively, with 6 bases between them. This CDR3 is built from 13 residues. Germline values: CDR1 SGHRS, CDR2 YFSETQ. This chain's CDR3 is CASSFRKNTEAFF. In DNA form, the CDR3 reads TGCGCCAGCAGCTTCAGGAAGAACACTGAAGCTTTCTTT.

This clonotype was counted many times. The chain combines TRBV7-3 with TRBJ2-1; 9 bases match TRBD2. The CDR3 is 14 residues long. CDR1 and CDR2 from the germline V gene are SGHTA and FQGTGA. The V and J ends lost 2 bases and 8 bases, in that order; junction bases with no gene match: 4. The CDR3 sequence: CASSLGRGGYEQFF. DNA of the CDR3: TGTGCCAGCAGCTTAGGGCGGGGGGGCTATGAGCAGTTCTTC. Variable domain in full (rest from reference TRBV7-3 and TRBJ2-1): GAGVSQTPSNKVTEKGKYVELRCDPISGHTALYWYRQSLGQGPEFLIYFQGTGAADDSGLPNDRFFAVRPEGSVSTLKIQRTERGDSAVYLCASSLGRGGYEQFFGPGTRLTVL.

This clonotype was seen a handful of times. This chain connects TRBV12-3 or TRBV12-4 to TRBJ1-2; D is undetermined. V was shortened by 5 bases and J by 5 bases, with 9 bases between the two germline ends. The CDR3 contains 12 residues. The CDR3 region has the DNA TGTGCCAGCAGTCTAATTAAGTATGGCTACACCTTC. Translating it yields CASSLIKYGYTF.

J is TRBJ1-2 and V is TRBV7-2; tentatively, D is TRBD1 (5 bases). The CDR3 has 13 residues. Trimming removed 4 bases from V and 2 bases from J, with 8 bases in between. CDR1 SGHTA and CDR2 FQGNSA come from the germline V gene. CDR3 sequence: CASSSRENYGYTF. In DNA form, the CDR3 reads TGTGCCAGCAGCTCCAGGGAGAACTATGGCTACACCTTC.

This clonotype was found a few times. CDR3 protein: CASSDRTPGRNSPLHF. The CDR3 DNA is TGTGCCAGCAGCGACCGGACACCCGGAAGGAATTCACCCCTCCACTTT. The V gene is TRBV9, the J gene TRBJ1-6; the D gene is possibly TRBD1 (5 bases). The CDR3 is made up of 16 amino acids. Germline V gene data show CDR1 as SGDLS and CDR2 as YYNGEE. V lost 3 bases to trimming and J lost 7 bases, with 17 bases between them.

CDR3 sequence reads: CASSLFQGFNEQFF. The CDR3 coding sequence is TGCGCCAGCAGCTTGTTTCAGGGGTTCAATGAGCAGTTCTTC. The rearrangement links TRBV5-1 to TRBJ2-1, with D possibly TRBD1 on 6 matching bases. V lost 1 base and J lost 6, with 11 bases in between. The CDR3 runs 14 residues. The germline V gene encodes CDR1 SGHRS and CDR2 YFSETQ.

This clonotype was counted only a few times. Germline and junction disagree at one end, which may indicate a read error. The J gene is TRBJ2-1, the V gene TRBV7-2; 11 bases agree with TRBD2. Germline CDR1 reads SGHTA; CDR2 reads FQGNSA. This CDR3 has 14 amino acids. The CDR3 sequence: CASSLTSGALWNVF. DNA of the CDR3: TGTGCCAGCAGCTTGACTAGCGGGGCCCTATGGAACGTCTTC.

This chain uses TRBV4-1 with TRBJ1-1; D perhaps matches TRBD1 (6 bases). V lost 1 base and J lost 7, with 13 bases in between. The CDR3 has 14 amino acids. Germline CDR1 and CDR2: MGHRA and YSYEKL. The CDR3 loop reads CASSQAPGVGEAFF. DNA for the CDR3: TGCGCCAGCAGCCAAGCCCCAGGGGTAGGTGAAGCTTTCTTT.

In its sample, this clonotype was seen a few times. The chain recombines TRBV7-6 with TRBJ2-3; D may be TRBD1 (6 bases). The CDR3 is made up of 15 amino acids. Germline CDR1 reads SGHVS; CDR2 reads FNYEAQ. The V and J ends lost 5 bases and 2 bases respectively, with 14 bases between them. This CDR3 is CASSRSDRDTDTQYF. The CDR3 DNA follows: TGTGCCAGCAGCCGTTCGGACAGAGACACAGATACGCAGTATTTT.